The 13 T cell receptor beta chains listed next were all sequenced from one sample in a study of T-cell memory formation after mild COVID-19. TCRdb processed the 5' RACE reads anew with MiXCR; each CDR3 protein has one entry. The sample includes about 430,000 distinct CDR3 sequences, approximately 25% seen only once; the top ten take around 8.7%. Sample: PBMCs or a T cell subset sorted from them (not recorded which). These receptors were taken from an adult woman who had mild COVID-19 (a few samples of this study predate the infection). Cell type and time point are not known.

The rearrangement uses TRBV10-2 and TRBJ2-1; TRBD2 matches 13 bases. Germline V CDR1 and CDR2: WSHSY, SAAADI. This CDR3 is built from 14 residues. The J segment lost 5 bases and the V segment lost 8 bases, leaving 3 bases of the junction unmatched. The DNA of the CDR3 is TGCGCCAGCCGGACTAGCGGGAGTAACAATGAGCAGTTCTTC. The encoded protein is CASRTSGSNNEQFF.

Ten or more counts support this clonotype. J is TRBJ2-7 and V is TRBV30; 8 bases line up with TRBD2. The CDR3 length is 11 residues. CDR1 and CDR2 (germline): GTSNPN, SVGIG (reference sequence). V shed 7 bases, J shed 11 bases, and the junction held 10 bases outside the gene matches. The CDR3 nucleotides are TGTGCCTTGTGGGGCGGGGGGCAGAAGTACTTC. Its translation is CALWGGGQKYF. Drawing the rest from reference TRBV30 and TRBJ2-7, the complete variable domain is SQTIHQWPATLVQPVGSPLSLECTVEGTSNPNLYWYRQAAGRGLQLLFYSVGIGQISSEVPQNLSASRPQDRQFILSSKKLLLSDSGFYLCALWGGGQKYFGPGTRLTVT.

The chain links TRBV9 to TRBJ1-2; D is uncertain. This CDR3 has 14 residues. Trimming took off 0 bases at V and 2 bases at J, with 8 bases between the two ends. The V gene's germline CDR1 is SGDLS and CDR2 YYNGEE. The CDR3 loop is CASSVGLQNYGYTF. DNA of the CDR3: TGTGCCAGCAGCGTAGGGCTCCAAAACTATGGCTACACCTTC.

This clonotype was counted many times. The V call is TRBV7-3, the J call TRBJ2-1; no clear D gene. The CDR3 is made up of 11 amino acids. V lost 1 base to trimming and J lost 7 bases, with 2 bases between them. CDR1 and CDR2 (germline): SGHTA, FQGTGA. In nucleotides, the CDR3 is TGTGCCAGCAGCTTAAATAATGAGCAGTTCTTC. As protein: CASSLNNEQFF.

V is TRBV7-9 and J is TRBJ1-2; 7 bases are a match to TRBD1. V was clipped by 2 bases and J by 5 bases; unmatched bases: 5. The CDR3 consists of 14 residues. Germline assignment: CDR1 SEHNR and CDR2 FQNEAQ (reference sequence). CDR3: CASSLPPGGYGYTF. The CDR3 DNA is TGTGCCAGCAGCTTACCACCAGGGGGATATGGCTACACCTTC.

The table lists this clonotype with a few counts. V gene TRBV29-1 combines with J gene TRBJ1-1; D remains unclear. Germline V gives CDR1 SQVTM, CDR2 ANQGSEA. CDR3 size: 11 residues. CDR3 nucleotide sequence: TGCAGTTCTGAGGTGAACACTGAAGCTTTCTTT. It codes for CSSEVNTEAFF.

The V and J genes are TRBV5-1 and TRBJ2-1, with 8 bases identical to TRBD1. V lost 0 bases to trimming and J lost 7 bases; unmatched junction nucleotides: 6. This CDR3 is built from 15 residues. Germline-derived CDR1 and CDR2 are SGHRS and YFSETQ. Written as DNA, the CDR3 is TGCGCCAGCAGCTTGGAGGCAGGGGGCATGAATGAGCAGTTCTTC. Amino acid sequence: CASSLEAGGMNEQFF.

A few counts support this clonotype. The chain carries TRBV12-3 or TRBV12-4 and TRBJ2-1; 8 bases are a match to TRBD2. The V gene end was trimmed by 5 bases and the J gene end by 8 bases; junction bases not matched to a gene: 20. The CDR3 is made up of 18 amino acids. CDR3 amino acids: CASSITLFGSGGKDEQFF. The CDR3 DNA follows: TGTGCCAGCAGTATAACCCTCTTTGGGAGCGGGGGTAAGGATGAGCAGTTCTTC.

There are a few counts of this clonotype. This chain connects TRBV5-5 to TRBJ2-3, with TRBD2 matching over 12 bases. Losses at the gene ends were 6 bases for V and 6 bases for J; bases not matched to a gene: 5. Germline loops: CDR1 SGHKS, CDR2 YYEKEE (reference sequence). The CDR3 length is 14 residues. The CDR3 loop reads CASMLAGGSDTQYF. CDR3 nucleotide sequence: TGTGCCAGCATGCTAGCGGGGGGGTCTGATACGCAGTATTTT.

V gene TRBV6-1 combines with J gene TRBJ1-1; 7 bases fit TRBD1. Germline-derived CDR1 and CDR2 are MNHNS and SASEGT. Germline trimming cut 6 bases from V and 11 bases from J; bases unmatched to any gene: 12. This CDR3 contains 13 residues. DNA for the CDR3: TGTGCCAGCAGCTCAATCCGGGACAGCAGCGCTTTCTTT. Amino acid sequence: CASSSIRDSSAFF.

This clonotype came up a few times. The chain combines TRBV12-3 or TRBV12-4 with TRBJ2-5; D may be TRBD1 (6 bases). Deletions cut 7 bases from V and 0 bases from J, with 15 bases between. The CDR3 has 15 residues. Written as DNA, the CDR3 is TGTGCCAGCATTGGGGGCAGGGGAAACCAAGAGACCCAGTACTTC. Encoded protein: CASIGGRGNQETQYF.

The chain links TRBV7-2 to TRBJ1-1; no firm D call. With 1 base removed from V and 0 bases from J, the gap between germline ends came to 15 bases. The CDR3 loop spans 17 amino acids. Germline-derived CDR1 and CDR2 are SGHTA and FQGNSA. In nucleotides, the CDR3 is TGTGCCAGCAGCTTAGTAGGGTTCGCGGTGATGAACACTGAAGCTTTCTTT. It translates to CASSLVGFAVMNTEAFF.

The rearrangement uses TRBV5-1 and TRBJ2-7; no clear D. There are 12 residues in the CDR3. The germline CDR1 and CDR2 sequences are SGHRS and YFSETQ. With 4 bases removed from V and 6 bases from J, the gap between germline ends came to 11 bases. For the CDR3, the DNA is TGCGCCAGCAGCCATAACTTAGCCGAGCAGTACTTC. It translates to CASSHNLAEQYF. Full variable domain (rest looked up from reference TRBV5-1 and TRBJ2-7): KAGVTQTPRYLIKTRGQQVTLSCSPISGHRSVSWYQQTPGQGLQFLFEYFSETQRNKGNFPGRFSGRQFSNSRSEMNVSTLELGDSALYLCASSHNLAEQYFGPGTRLTVT.